These 14 T cell receptor beta chains share one sample of origin, sequenced in a study of technical replicates of blood from a handful of donors. Using immunoSEQ multiplex PCR, the repertoire was profiled, and TCRdb retains in-frame clones only, with some absent. Among about 67,000 clones listed, nearly 98% were seen once. The source material was T cells isolated from PBMCs. All receptors come from a human donor in good health.

The chain links TRBV4-1 to TRBJ2-7; D possibly corresponds to TRBD2 (5 bases). The CDR3 consists of 14 residues. Germline-derived CDR1 and CDR2 are MGHRA and YSYEKL. Trimming stripped 1 base from V and 2 bases from J, with 9 bases between. This chain's CDR3 is CASSQGGSAYEQYF. CDR3 bases: TGCGCCAGCAGCCAAGGCGGGTCAGCCTACGAGCAGTACTTC.

The chain is built from TRBV11-3 and TRBJ1-2, with D unclear. Trimming shortened V by 1 base and J by 8 bases, and 14 bases separated the two germline ends. Germline CDR1 is SGHNT and CDR2 is YENEEA. This CDR3 comprises 14 residues. The CDR3 DNA sequence: TGTGCCAGCAGCTTAGCTTACGGGAGCGGAGGCTACACCTTC. Encoded protein: CASSLAYGSGGYTF.

This rearrangement joins TRBV27 to TRBJ1-1, with TRBD1 matching 10 bases. This CDR3 region has 17 residues. Losses at the gene ends were 3 bases for V and 0 bases for J; bases not matched to a gene: 7. Germline assignment: CDR1 MNHEY and CDR2 SMNVEV (reference sequence). CDR3 residues: CASSFFGTGEMNTEAFF. The CDR3 nucleotides are TGTGCCAGCAGTTTTTTCGGGACAGGGGAGATGAACACTGAAGCTTTCTTT.

The CDR3 nucleotides are TGCGCCAGCACCTTGGCGGGAACAGGGAACACTGAAGCTTTCTTT. Translation gives CASTLAGTGNTEAFF. This chain joins TRBV4-1 and TRBJ1-1, with D maybe TRBD1 (5 bases). V lost 7 bases and J lost 1, with 16 bases in between. Germline-derived CDR1 and CDR2 are MGHRA and YSYEKL. The CDR3 length is 15 residues.

The chain couples TRBV6-1 to TRBJ1-1; TRBD1 matches at 9 bases. V was clipped by 2 bases and J by 4 bases; unmatched bases: 5. Germline V CDR1 and CDR2: MNHNS, SASEGT. This CDR3 comprises 15 residues. The CDR3 spells CASSERETGGTEAFF. The CDR3 DNA is TGTGCCAGCAGTGAAAGGGAGACAGGGGGCACTGAAGCTTTCTTT.

The chain carries TRBV2 and TRBJ2-7; 10 bases line up with TRBD2. Germline V CDR1 and CDR2: SNHLY, FYNNEI. Unmatched junction bases numbered 10, after V lost 1 base and J lost 4 bases. There are 17 residues in the CDR3. The CDR3 nucleotides read TGTGCCAGCAGTGAAGTAGAGCGGGAGGGTCCCGGTTACGAGCAGTACTTC. Its protein product is CASSEVEREGPGYEQYF.

The chain employs TRBV19 and TRBJ1-1; D is uncertain. V was pared by 8 bases and J by 1 base, with 14 bases between. CDR1 and CDR2 (germline): LNHDA, SQIVND (reference sequence). The CDR3 is made up of 14 amino acids. DNA for the CDR3: TGTGCCAGTGCTCCGCGACACAAGAACACTGAAGCTTTCTTT. Encoded protein: CASAPRHKNTEAFF.

The chain joins TRBV4-2 to TRBJ2-3; perhaps TRBD2 as D (5 bases). Trimming removed 6 bases from V and 2 bases from J, with 12 bases in between. CDR3 length: 14 residues. The germline V gene encodes CDR1 LGHNA and CDR2 YNFKEQ. DNA of the CDR3: TGTGCCAGCAGTGGGCAGACTATCACAGATACGCAGTATTTT. Amino acid sequence: CASSGQTITDTQYF.

This sequence joins TRBV7-6 and TRBJ2-1; 7 positions match TRBD2. Germline CDR1 reads SGHVS; CDR2 reads FNYEAQ. This CDR3 contains 16 residues. V lost 1 base to trimming and J lost 1 base; unmatched junction nucleotides: 4. CDR3 in amino acids: CASSLGVGGSYNEQFF. CDR3 DNA: TGTGCCAGCAGCTTAGGAGTGGGAGGGTCCTACAATGAGCAGTTCTTC. The full variable domain, with the rest looked up from reference TRBV7-6 and TRBJ2-1, is GAGVSQSPRYKVTKRGQDVALRCDPISGHVSLYWYRQALGQGPEFLTYFNYEAQQDKSGLPNDRFSAERPEGSISTLTIQRTEQRDSAMYRCASSLGVGGSYNEQFFGPGTRLTVL.

The J gene is TRBJ2-7, the V gene TRBV19; D not certain. V shed 5 bases and J shed 1 base, with 12 bases lying between them. This CDR3 comprises 14 residues. Germline V CDR1 and CDR2: LNHDA, SQIVND (reference sequence). CDR3 sequence: CASSRPQASYEQYF. DNA of the CDR3: TGTGCCAGTAGTCGTCCGCAGGCTTCCTACGAGCAGTACTTC. Full variable domain (rest looked up from reference TRBV19 and TRBJ2-7): DGGITQSPKYLFRKEGQNVTLSCEQNLNHDAMYWYRQDPGQGLRLIYYSQIVNDFQKGDIAEGYSVSREKKESFPLTVTSAQKNPTAFYLCASSRPQASYEQYFGPGTRLTVT.

The chain links TRBV10-1 to TRBJ1-1; D unresolved. V was pared by 2 bases and J by 7 bases, with 8 bases between. The CDR3 has 12 residues. In germline, CDR1 is WNHNN, CDR2 SYGVQD (reference sequence). Here the CDR3 DNA reads TGCGCCAGCAGTGAGAACTCTAATGAAGCTTTCTTT. Translation gives CASSENSNEAFF.

This sequence joins TRBV9 and TRBJ2-2, with TRBD2 matching 13 bases. Germline assignment: CDR1 SGDLS and CDR2 YYNGEE. The CDR3 extends over 16 amino acids. V was clipped by 4 bases and J by 7 bases; unmatched bases: 7. The CDR3 loop reads CASSPGLAGSYGELFF. The DNA for the CDR3 is TGTGCCAGCAGCCCGGGACTAGCGGGGTCGTACGGGGAGCTGTTTTTT.

This clone was picked up one time. The CDR3 spells CASSWGQHGAEAFF. The CDR3 region has the DNA TGTGCCAGCAGCTGGGGACAACATGGGGCTGAAGCTTTCTTT. The genes are TRBV7-9 and TRBJ1-1, with TRBD1 as a possible D gene (6 bases). The length of the CDR3 is 14 residues. CDR1 and CDR2 from the germline V gene are SEHNR and FQNEAQ (reference sequence). V was pared by 4 bases and J by 6 bases, with 15 bases between.

The rearrangement links TRBV30 to TRBJ2-2; unclear D gene. In germline, CDR1 is GTSNPN, CDR2 SVGIG (reference sequence). V shed 6 bases and J shed 2 bases, with 4 bases lying between them. The CDR3 runs to 11 residues. CDR3 sequence: CACLNTGELFF. The CDR3 bases are TGTGCCTGCCTCAACACCGGGGAGCTGTTTTTT.